This is a list of T cell receptor beta chains from one sample in a study of blood T cell repertoires in COVID-19. Clones were sequenced by immunoSEQ multiplex PCR, and TCRdb holds only the in-frame ones, with some missing. The repertoire holds approximately 270,000 clones, with roughly 85% as singletons. Sequencing used peripheral blood. Receptors were obtained from a woman in her seventies with acute or convalescent COVID-19. The CDR3 runs from the conserved cysteine through the conserved F or W. Fields, in order: J gene, clone size, D gene, V gene, CDR3 DNA, CDR3 protein. A D gene is named only where the DNA matches it firmly. Clone size is stated in some rows and not others, as once, few, many or a class when expanded.

J: TRBJ2-5
size: NA
D: TRBD2
V: TRBV3-1/TRBV3-2
DNA: TGTGCCAGCAGCCAAGAGCGGGGGGGCCCCGGGACCCAGTACTTC
CDR3: CASSQERGGPGTQYF

J: TRBJ2-1
size: NA
D: NA
V: TRBV3-1/TRBV3-2
DNA: TGTGCCAGCAGCCTGTCGGGAGCGAGTAATGAGCAGTTCTTC
CDR3: CASSLSGASNEQFF

J: TRBJ2-2
size: NA
D: NA
V: TRBV9
DNA: TGTGCCAGCAGCGTAGATGGACAAATGAACACCGGGGAGCTGTTTTTT
CDR3: CASSVDGQMNTGELFF

J: TRBJ1-1
size: once
D: NA
V: TRBV19
DNA: TGTGCCAGTAGTATGTCCAGGATTTCTATTGAAGCTTTCTTT
CDR3: CASSMSRISIEAFF

J: TRBJ1-6
size: NA
D: TRBD1
V: TRBV19
DNA: TGTGCCACCTGGGACAGGGCAAATTCACCCCTCCACTTT
CDR3: CATWDRANSPLHF

J: TRBJ1-2
size: few
D: NA
V: TRBV5-1
DNA: TGCGCCAGCACTAATGGACTCCCGGGCGTGGGCTACACCTTC
CDR3: CASTNGLPGVGYTF

J: TRBJ2-1
size: NA
D: NA
V: TRBV9
DNA: TGTGCCAGCAGCGTAGGCGCCGGGACTGGCGCCTACAATGAGCAGTTCTTC
CDR3: CASSVGAGTGAYNEQFF

J: TRBJ2-5
size: NA
D: TRBD1
V: TRBV5-1
DNA: TGCGCCAGCAGCCCCCGACAGGGGCGGGATCAAGAGACCCAGTACTTC
CDR3: CASSPRQGRDQETQYF

J: TRBJ1-2
size: NA
D: NA
V: TRBV19
DNA: TGTGCCAGTAGTATAGGCCCCAGGGATGGCGGCTACACCTTC
CDR3: CASSIGPRDGGYTF

J: TRBJ1-6
size: NA
D: NA
V: TRBV6-5
DNA: TGTGCCAGCAGTTACGCCGAGTACTCACCCCTCCACTTT
CDR3: CASSYAEYSPLHF

J: TRBJ1-2
size: NA
D: NA
V: TRBV6-1
DNA: TGTGCCAGCAGTGAAGGGGCAGGGGCCCCTGGCTACACCTTC
CDR3: CASSEGAGAPGYTF

J: TRBJ2-7
size: NA
D: TRBD1
V: TRBV12-3/TRBV12-4
DNA: TGTGCCAGCAGTTTGACAGGGGACTACGAGCAGTACTTC
CDR3: CASSLTGDYEQYF

J: TRBJ2-7
size: NA
D: TRBD1
V: TRBV11-2
DNA: TGTGCCAGCAGCCGACCCGGGACAGCATCCTACGAGCAGTACTTC
CDR3: CASSRPGTASYEQYF

J: TRBJ2-7
size: NA
D: NA
V: TRBV7-2
DNA: TGTGCCAGCAGCTTACGGGGAGTTTCCTTCTACGAGCAGTACTTC
CDR3: CASSLRGVSFYEQYF

J: TRBJ1-1
size: NA
D: NA
V: TRBV19
DNA: TGTGCCAGTAGTATAGATCTGGAGGGGACTGAAGCTTTCTTT
CDR3: CASSIDLEGTEAFF

J: TRBJ1-1
size: NA
D: NA
V: TRBV4-2
DNA: TGTGCCAGCAGCCAAGATATAGTGGGCAAAGCTTTCTTT
CDR3: CASSQDIVGKAFF

J: TRBJ2-5
size: NA
D: NA
V: TRBV5-5
DNA: TGTGCCAGCAGCCTACTACGTCAAGAGACCCAGTACTTC
CDR3: CASSLLRQETQYF

J: TRBJ1-1
size: NA
D: TRBD1
V: TRBV5-1
DNA: TGCGCCAGCCAGCTTGGATTCGGTAGGGGGCTCATGAACACTGAAGCTTTCTTT
CDR3: CASQLGFGRGLMNTEAFF

J: TRBJ1-6
size: NA
D: NA
V: TRBV18
DNA: TGTGCCAGCTCACCACTAGATCGAGATTCACCCCTCCACTTT
CDR3: CASSPLDRDSPLHF

J: TRBJ1-1
size: NA
D: TRBD1
V: TRBV2
DNA: TGTGCCAGCCACCGGACAGGTTTGACTGAAGCTTTCTTT
CDR3: CASHRTGLTEAFF

J: TRBJ1-2
size: NA
D: NA
V: TRBV6-1
DNA: TGTGCCAGCAGTGATTACAACAGAGCTAACTATGGCTACACCTTC
CDR3: CASSDYNRANYGYTF

J: TRBJ1-2
size: NA
D: TRBD1
V: TRBV5-1
DNA: TGCGCCAGCAGCTTGGTGGGCGACAGGGCCGGTGGCTACACCTTC
CDR3: CASSLVGDRAGGYTF

J: TRBJ2-1
size: NA
D: TRBD1
V: TRBV5-8
DNA: TGTGCCAGCAGCTCCGGGACAGGGTACGATTATGAGCAGTTCTTC
CDR3: CASSSGTGYDYEQFF

J: TRBJ1-1
size: NA
D: NA
V: TRBV2
DNA: TGTGCCAGCCTAATGAACACTGAAGCTTTCTTT
CDR3: CASLMNTEAFF

J: TRBJ1-4
size: NA
D: TRBD1
V: TRBV5-5
DNA: TGTGCCAGCAGCCTAGCCGGGACAGTGAATGAAAAACTGTTTTTT
CDR3: CASSLAGTVNEKLFF

J: TRBJ1-5
size: once
D: NA
V: TRBV19
DNA: TGTGCCAGTAGGGCCTCGTTAGGAGGCAATCAGCCCCAGCATTTT
CDR3: CASRASLGGNQPQHF

J: TRBJ1-3
size: NA
D: NA
V: TRBV10-1
DNA: TGCGCCAGCAGTGAGTCGGAGATCCTAACCATTACCCCCTCTGGAAACACCATATATTTT
CDR3: CASSESEILTITPSGNTIYF

J: TRBJ1-2
size: NA
D: NA
V: TRBV4-2
DNA: TGTGCCAGCAGCCATCCTGGGGGCGGGGGCGCCGACTATGGCTACACCTTC
CDR3: CASSHPGGGGADYGYTF

J: TRBJ1-2
size: few
D: NA
V: TRBV7-9
DNA: TGTGCCAGCAGCTTAGGATCAGGGTTAGTTGGCTACACCTTC
CDR3: CASSLGSGLVGYTF

J: TRBJ2-1
size: NA
D: TRBD1
V: TRBV11-2
DNA: TGTGCCAGCAGCTTAGCTGGGCCAGGGGGGCAGTTCTTC
CDR3: CASSLAGPGGQFF

J: TRBJ1-2
size: few
D: NA
V: TRBV7-2
DNA: TGTGCCAGCAGCTTAAGCCAGGGGCCCTATGGCTACACCTTC
CDR3: CASSLSQGPYGYTF

J: TRBJ1-2
size: NA
D: TRBD1
V: TRBV29-1
DNA: TGCAGCGGGGGGGACAGGGAGTTAGGCTACACCTTC
CDR3: CSGGDRELGYTF

J: TRBJ1-1
size: NA
D: TRBD1
V: TRBV7-3
DNA: TGTGCCAGCAAACAGGGGGCGGAAAGAGGCACTGAAGCTTTCTTT
CDR3: CASKQGAERGTEAFF

J: TRBJ2-3
size: NA
D: NA
V: TRBV10-3
DNA: TGTGCCATCAGTGAGCCCGGGACTCCTCCAGATACGCAGTATTTT
CDR3: CAISEPGTPPDTQYF

J: TRBJ2-1
size: NA
D: TRBD1
V: TRBV19
DNA: TGTGCCAGTAGTATAGGCAGGACAGGTCTCCTGGGCTCCTACAATGAGCAGTTCTTC
CDR3: CASSIGRTGLLGSYNEQFF

J: TRBJ2-7
size: NA
D: NA
V: TRBV5-4
DNA: TGTGCCAGCAGCTTAGGAGAGTACGAGCAGTACTTC
CDR3: CASSLGEYEQYF

J: TRBJ2-3
size: NA
D: TRBD2
V: TRBV20-1
DNA: TGCAGTGCTAGTAGCGGGGGGAAAGATACGCAGTATTTT
CDR3: CSASSGGKDTQYF

J: TRBJ1-6
size: few
D: NA
V: TRBV6-6
DNA: TGTGCCAGCTCGAGAGGGCGGGTCCTCCACTTT
CDR3: CASSRGRVLHF